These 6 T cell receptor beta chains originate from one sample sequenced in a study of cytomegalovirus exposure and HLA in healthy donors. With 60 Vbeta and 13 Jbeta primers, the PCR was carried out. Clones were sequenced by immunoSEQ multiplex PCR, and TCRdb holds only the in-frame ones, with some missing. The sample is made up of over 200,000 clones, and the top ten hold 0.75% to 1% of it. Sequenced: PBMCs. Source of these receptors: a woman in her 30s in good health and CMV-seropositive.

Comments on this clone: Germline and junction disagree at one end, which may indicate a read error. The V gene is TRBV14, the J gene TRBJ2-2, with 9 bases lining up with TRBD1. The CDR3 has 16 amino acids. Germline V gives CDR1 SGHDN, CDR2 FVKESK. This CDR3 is CTSSQRGQGGTGELFF. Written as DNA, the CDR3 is TGTACCAGCAGCCAGAGGGGACAGGGTGGCACCGGGGAGCTGTTTTTT.

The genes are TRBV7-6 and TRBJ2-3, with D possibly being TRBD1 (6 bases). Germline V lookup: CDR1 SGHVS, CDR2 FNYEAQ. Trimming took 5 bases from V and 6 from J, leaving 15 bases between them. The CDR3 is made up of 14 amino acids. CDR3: CASSQTGSLDTQYF. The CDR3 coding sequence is TGTGCCAGCAGCCAAACAGGGAGTCTGGATACGCAGTATTTT.

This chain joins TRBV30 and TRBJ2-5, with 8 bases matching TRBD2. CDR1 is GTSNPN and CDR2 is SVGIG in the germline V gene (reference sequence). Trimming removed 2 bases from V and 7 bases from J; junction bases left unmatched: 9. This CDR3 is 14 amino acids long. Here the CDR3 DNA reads TGTGCCTGGAGTTGGTCGGGAGGGCTAGGGACCCAGTACTTC. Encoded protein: CAWSWSGGLGTQYF. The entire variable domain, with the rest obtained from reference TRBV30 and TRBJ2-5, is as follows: SQTIHQWPATLVQPVGSPLSLECTVEGTSNPNLYWYRQAAGRGLQLLFYSVGIGQISSEVPQNLSASRPQDRQFILSSKKLLLSDSGFYLCAWSWSGGLGTQYFGPGTRLLVL.

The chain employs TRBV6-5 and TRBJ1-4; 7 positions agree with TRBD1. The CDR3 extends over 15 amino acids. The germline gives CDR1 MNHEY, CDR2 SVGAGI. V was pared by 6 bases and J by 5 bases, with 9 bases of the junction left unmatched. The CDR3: CASSPRTGWNEKLFF. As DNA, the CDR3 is TGTGCCAGCAGCCCGAGGACAGGCTGGAATGAAAAACTGTTTTTT.

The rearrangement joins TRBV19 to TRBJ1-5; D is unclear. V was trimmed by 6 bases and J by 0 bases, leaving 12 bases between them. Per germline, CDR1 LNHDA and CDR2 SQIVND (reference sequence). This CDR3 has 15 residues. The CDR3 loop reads CASRGRVDSNQPQHF. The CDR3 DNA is TGTGCCAGTAGGGGCAGAGTTGATAGCAATCAGCCCCAGCATTTT.

The CDR3 region has the DNA TGTGCCAGCAGCCAAACCGGGGAGCTGTTTTTT. Its translation is CASSQTGELFF. This chain joins TRBV9 and TRBJ2-2; D gene unclear. Germline lookup yields CDR1 SGDLS and CDR2 YYNGEE. This CDR3 has 11 residues. The V and J ends lost 4 bases and 5 bases respectively, with 3 bases between them.